A single sample is the source of the 27 T cell receptor beta chains below, sequenced in a study of CD8 T cells in ankylosing spondylitis. TCRdb re-derived calls from the 5' RACE reads in MiXCR, one entry per CDR3 protein. This sample has approximately 140,000 distinct CDR3 sequences, with roughly 44% found just once. Sequenced: synovial fluid, either unsorted or a sorted T cell fraction (not recorded which). These receptors were collected from a male donor with ankylosing spondylitis.

The rearrangement uses TRBV7-2 and TRBJ2-7; 9 bases fit TRBD2. V lost 1 base to trimming and J lost 7 bases; unmatched junction nucleotides: 8. From germline, CDR1 is SGHTA and CDR2 FQGNSA. The CDR3 extends over 15 amino acids. The CDR3, as DNA: TGTGCCAGCAGCTTAGGCGTAGCGGGAGTGGAAGAGCAGTACTTC. It codes for CASSLGVAGVEEQYF. Looking up the rest from reference TRBV7-2 and TRBJ2-7 gives the full variable domain: GAGVSQSPSNKVTEKGKDVELRCDPISGHTALYWYRQSLGQGLEFLIYFQGNSAPDKSGLPSDRFSAERTGGSVSTLTIQRTQQEDSAVYLCASSLGVAGVEEQYFGPGTRLTVT.

This clonotype was detected only a few times. CDR3 in DNA: TGTGCCAGCAGCCTAGCAGACAGCACAGATACGCAGTATTTT. Its protein is CASSLADSTDTQYF. J is TRBJ2-3 and V is TRBV6-4, with D maybe TRBD2 (5 bases). Trimming shortened V by 6 bases and J by 0 bases, and 10 bases separated the two germline ends. The CDR3 has 14 residues. CDR1 is MRHNA, CDR2 SNTAGT, per germline.

This chain uses TRBV6-1 with TRBJ2-5; no firm D call. Deletions cut 2 bases from V and 11 bases from J, with 12 bases between. The CDR3 is 12 amino acids. Germline values: CDR1 MNHNS, CDR2 SASEGT. Written as DNA, the CDR3 is TGTGCCAGCAGTGAATGGGTATTGCTACAGTACTTC. This encodes CASSEWVLLQYF.

This clonotype has only one observation. The J gene is TRBJ2-1, the V gene TRBV20-1; D remains unclear. V was clipped by 3 bases and J by 8 bases, with 14 bases between them. The CDR3 contains 13 residues. The V gene's germline CDR1 is DFQATT and CDR2 SNEGSKA (reference sequence). The CDR3 DNA sequence: TGCAGTGCTAGGTGGTTTGCTGGGGATGAGCAGTTCTTC. Translating it yields CSARWFAGDEQFF.

This clonotype was seen a handful of times. The chain uses TRBV7-4 and TRBJ2-3; D may be TRBD2 (5 bases). With 3 bases removed from V and 4 bases from J, the gap between germline ends came to 11 bases. The germline gives CDR1 SGHVT, CDR2 SQSDAQ. The length of the CDR3 is 14 residues. The DNA of the CDR3 is TGTGCCAGCAGCTTCCCCGGGGTCCCAGATACGCAGTATTTT. Protein sequence: CASSFPGVPDTQYF. Combining the CDR3 with reference TRBV7-4 and TRBJ2-3 gives the whole variable domain GAGVSQSPRYKVAKRGRDVALRCDSISGHVTLYWYRQTLGQGSEVLTYSQSDAQRDKSGRPSGRFSAERPERSVSTLKIQRTEQGDSAVYLCASSFPGVPDTQYFGPGTRLTVL.

The chain employs TRBV7-9 and TRBJ2-7, with D possibly being TRBD1 (6 bases). CDR3 length: 13 residues. Germline V gene lookup returns CDR1 SEHNR and CDR2 FQNEAQ (reference sequence). V lost 4 bases, J lost 7 bases, and 14 bases lay in between. The CDR3 bases are TGTGCCAGCAGCTACCCGGACAGTCTTGAGCAGTACTTC. Amino acid sequence: CASSYPDSLEQYF.

This clonotype was detected once. The chain couples TRBV29-1 to TRBJ2-1; TRBD1 matches 8 bases. The germline V gene has CDR1 SQVTM and CDR2 ANQGSEA. CDR3 size: 12 residues. J gave up 13 bases and V 8 bases, and 13 bases lay outside the gene matches. The DNA of the CDR3 is TGCAGCCCTAAAGGACAGGGTGAATTCCAGTTCTTC. Translating it yields CSPKGQGEFQFF.

This clonotype was seen only a few times. The V gene is TRBV19, the J gene TRBJ1-4, with TRBD1 matching over 9 bases. Germline CDR1 and CDR2: LNHDA and SQIVND (reference sequence). V was pared by 5 bases and J by 8 bases, with 12 bases of the junction left unmatched. This CDR3 is 16 amino acids long. Written as DNA, the CDR3 is TGTGCCAGTAGTGCTTACCGGGACAGGGTGCAGGAAAAACTGTTTTTT. Translated, it gives CASSAYRDRVQEKLFF.

This clonotype has just a few counts. The genes are TRBV5-1 and TRBJ1-5; 10 bases fit TRBD1. Germline V gives CDR1 SGHRS, CDR2 YFSETQ. This CDR3 is 14 amino acids long. Losses at the gene ends were 4 bases for V and 8 bases for J; bases not matched to a gene: 6. CDR3 protein: CASSHMDRGKPQHF. CDR3 bases: TGCGCCAGCAGCCACATGGACAGGGGGAAGCCCCAGCATTTT.

The chain joins TRBV2 to TRBJ2-1; D is possibly TRBD2 (6 bases). This CDR3 region has 18 residues. Germline V CDR1 and CDR2: SNHLY, FYNNEI. The germline V and J ends were trimmed by 4 bases and 8 bases, with 27 bases remaining between them. CDR3: CASSARAKEPTSFDEQFF. Written as DNA, the CDR3 is TGTGCCAGCAGTGCCCGGGCCAAGGAACCAACTAGCTTCGATGAGCAGTTCTTC. Full variable domain (rest looked up from reference TRBV2 and TRBJ2-1): EPEVTQTPSHQVTQMGQEVILRCVPISNHLYFYWYRQILGQKVEFLVSFYNNEISEKSEIFDDQFSVERPDGSNFTLKIRSTKLEDSAMYFCASSARAKEPTSFDEQFFGPGTRLTVL.

A few counts support this clonotype. The chain has TRBV2 and TRBJ2-7; the match to TRBD1 covers 9 bases. There are 15 residues in the CDR3. Germline lookup yields CDR1 SNHLY and CDR2 FYNNEI. V shed 6 bases and J 2 bases; nucleotides not matched to a gene: 8. The CDR3 DNA follows: TGTGCCAGCAGCCAAACAGGGGGCGCCACCTACGAGCAGTACTTC. Translated: CASSQTGGATYEQYF.

The chain combines TRBV29-1 with TRBJ2-5, with D uncertain. Deletions cut 2 bases from V and 3 bases from J, with 7 bases between. Germline V gene lookup returns CDR1 SQVTM and CDR2 ANQGSEA. CDR3 length: 12 residues. DNA for the CDR3: TGCAGCGTTGAAAGATGGGAAGAGACCCAGTACTTC. It codes for CSVERWEETQYF. Looking up the rest from reference TRBV29-1 and TRBJ2-5 gives the full variable domain: SAVISQKPSRDICQRGTSLTIQCQVDSQVTMMFWYRQQPGQSLTLIATANQGSEATYESGFVIDKFPISRPNLTFSTLTVSNMSPEDSSIYLCSVERWEETQYFGPGTRLLVL.

The J gene is TRBJ2-7, the V gene TRBV10-3; D is possibly TRBD2 (6 bases). CDR3 length: 14 residues. Germline loops: CDR1 ENHRY, CDR2 SYGVKD. V lost 5 bases to trimming and J lost 6 bases, with 17 bases between them. CDR3 sequence (DNA): TGTGCCATCAGTCCCTTACGGAGGGGACGCGAGCAGTACTTC. Translating it yields CAISPLRRGREQYF.

This chain joins TRBV4-3 and TRBJ2-6; D call uncertain. V dropped 0 bases and J dropped 2 bases, with 5 bases sitting between them. This CDR3 is 15 amino acids long. CDR1 is LGHNA and CDR2 is YSLEER in the germline V gene. For the CDR3, the DNA is TGCGCCAGCAGCCAAGATGGGGCTGGGGCCAACGTCCTGACTTTC. Translation gives CASSQDGAGANVLTF.

The chain employs TRBV12-3 or TRBV12-4 and TRBJ2-3; 13 bases line up with TRBD2. This CDR3 has 19 residues. The V gene end was trimmed by 3 bases and the J gene end by 3 bases; junction bases not matched to a gene: 12. For the CDR3, the DNA is TGTGCCAGCAGTTTCTACCCCGGACTAGCGGGGGCCGGGACAGATACGCAGTATTTT. Residues: CASSFYPGLAGAGTDTQYF.

The chain recombines TRBV4-1 with TRBJ2-7; 9 bases are a match to TRBD2. This CDR3 is built from 15 residues. Germline V gene lookup returns CDR1 MGHRA and CDR2 YSYEKL. V gave up 3 bases and J gave up 6 bases; unmatched junction bases: 9. The DNA of the CDR3 is TGCGCCAGCAGCCAGGGGTTAGCGGGAGTTTTCGAGCAGTACTTC. It yields the protein CASSQGLAGVFEQYF.

The V gene is TRBV5-1, the J gene TRBJ1-6, with D perhaps TRBD1 (5 bases). Germline CDR1 is SGHRS and CDR2 is YFSETQ. The V gene lost 1 base and the J gene lost 7 bases, with 15 bases spanning the gap. The CDR3 consists of 16 residues. CDR3 DNA: TGCGCCAGCAGCTTGAGGGCCGGGACGGGGAATTCACCCCTCCACTTT. Its translation is CASSLRAGTGNSPLHF.

V gene TRBV12-3 or TRBV12-4 combines with J gene TRBJ2-1; D remains unclear. Trimming removed 2 bases at V and 4 bases at J, with 15 bases between. There are 16 residues in the CDR3. The CDR3 protein is CASSLTVSGRYNEQFF. CDR3 bases: TGTGCCAGCAGTTTAACAGTTTCCGGAAGGTACAATGAGCAGTTCTTC.

V is TRBV4-1 and J is TRBJ1-5; TRBD1 aligns across 10 bases. The CDR3 totals 14 residues. The junction had 0 bases not matched to a gene; V was cut back by 3 bases and J by 4 bases. Germline V gives CDR1 MGHRA, CDR2 YSYEKL. The CDR3 is CASSQDRGNQPQHF. CDR3 DNA: TGCGCCAGCAGCCAGGACAGGGGGAATCAGCCCCAGCATTTT.

This sequence joins TRBV20-1 and TRBJ1-2, with D maybe TRBD1 (6 bases). Trimming took 3 bases from V and 0 from J, leaving 11 bases between them. From germline, CDR1 is DFQATT and CDR2 SNEGSKA (reference sequence). The CDR3 is 14 amino acids. The CDR3: CSASQGPSNYGYTF. Here the CDR3 DNA reads TGCAGTGCTAGCCAGGGGCCCTCTAACTATGGCTACACCTTC.

Here the CDR3 reads CASSLGRGREGSPLHF. The CDR3 DNA follows: TGCGCCAGCAGCCTCGGACGGGGACGGGAGGGGTCACCCCTCCACTTT. V is TRBV4-1 and J is TRBJ1-6; D possibly corresponds to TRBD1 (5 bases). The length of the CDR3 is 16 residues. Germline CDR1 MGHRA, CDR2 YSYEKL. The V end was cut by 4 bases, the J end by 10 bases, with 20 bases between.

The chain combines TRBV12-3 or TRBV12-4 with TRBJ1-1; TRBD1 might be the D (5 bases). V lost 4 bases, J lost 7 bases, and 10 bases lay in between. This CDR3 has 12 amino acids. The DNA for the CDR3 is TGTGCCAGCAGTTCCGGGGGGGTTGAAGCTTTCTTT. Encoded protein: CASSSGGVEAFF.

This clonotype was detected many times. V usage is TRBV10-3 and J usage is TRBJ1-6; 7 bases are a match to TRBD1. The CDR3 runs to 16 residues. Germline CDR1 ENHRY, CDR2 SYGVKD. V trimming: 6 bases; J trimming: 0 bases; junction bases outside the gene matches: 5. For the CDR3, the DNA is TGTGCCATCAGATCCGACAGGGCCTCCTATAATTCACCCCTCCACTTT. This sequence encodes CAIRSDRASYNSPLHF.

In its sample, this clonotype was seen a few times. The V call is TRBV30, the J call TRBJ2-7, with TRBD1 identical over 8 bases. This CDR3 has 12 amino acids. Germline-derived CDR1 and CDR2 are GTSNPN and SVGIG (reference sequence). J was trimmed by 12 bases and V by 5 bases; bases with no gene match: 12. DNA of the CDR3: TGTGCCTGGGAGGCAGGACAGGGCTTCGCGTACTTC. Protein product: CAWEAGQGFAYF.

This CDR3 is CASSYGLAGTGELFF. The CDR3 nucleotides read TGTGCCAGCAGTTATGGACTAGCGGGCACCGGGGAGCTGTTTTTT. This chain joins TRBV6-5 and TRBJ2-2, with 11 bases matching TRBD2. With V trimmed by 3 bases and J by 4 bases, 1 base remained unmatched. Germline V CDR1 and CDR2: MNHEY, SVGAGI. This CDR3 contains 15 residues.

The chain couples TRBV12-3 or TRBV12-4 to TRBJ2-7; D is uncertain. The germline V and J ends were trimmed by 3 bases and 1 base, with 4 bases remaining between them. This CDR3 has 12 amino acids. DNA of the CDR3: TGTGCCAGCAGTTTTGAGTCCTACGAGCAGTACTTC. The encoded protein is CASSFESYEQYF.

CDR3 sequence (DNA): TGTGCCAGCAGTTACCGGATAACGCAGGATGGCTACACCTTC. It specifies CASSYRITQDGYTF. This rearrangement joins TRBV6-5 to TRBJ1-2; D is undetermined. Trimming pared 2 bases from V and 6 bases from J, leaving 13 bases between. Germline V lookup: CDR1 MNHEY, CDR2 SVGAGI. This CDR3 comprises 14 residues.